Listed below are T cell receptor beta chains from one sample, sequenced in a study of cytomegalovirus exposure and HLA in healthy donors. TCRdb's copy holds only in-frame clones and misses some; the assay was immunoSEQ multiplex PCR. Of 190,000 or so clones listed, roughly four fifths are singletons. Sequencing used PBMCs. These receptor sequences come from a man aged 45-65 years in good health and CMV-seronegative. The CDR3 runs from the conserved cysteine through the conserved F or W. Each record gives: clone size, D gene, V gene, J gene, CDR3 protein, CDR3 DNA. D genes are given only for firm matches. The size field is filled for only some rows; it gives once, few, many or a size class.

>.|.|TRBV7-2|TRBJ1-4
CASSPGPGAGEKLFF
TGTGCCAGCAGCCCCGGCCCAGGGGCGGGTGAAAAACTGTTTTTT
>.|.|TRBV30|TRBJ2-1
CACRPAVNEQFF
TGTGCCTGCCGCCCCGCGGTCAATGAGCAGTTCTTC
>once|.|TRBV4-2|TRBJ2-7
CASSPSRDIYEQYF
TGTGCCAGCAGCCCTTCCCGGGACATCTACGAGCAGTACTTC
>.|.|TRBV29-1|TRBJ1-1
CSVGDRNTEAFF
TGCAGCGTCGGAGACAGGAACACTGAAGCTTTCTTT
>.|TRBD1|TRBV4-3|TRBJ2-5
CASSQAPGGETQYF
TGCGCCAGCAGCCAAGCGCCAGGGGGTGAGACCCAGTACTTC
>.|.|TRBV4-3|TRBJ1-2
CASSQASTGMGGYTF
TGCGCCAGCAGCCAAGCTTCAACAGGAATGGGTGGCTACACCTTC
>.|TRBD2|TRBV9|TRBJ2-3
CASSVGVGGSGTDTQYF
TGTGCCAGCAGCGTAGGAGTAGGCGGGAGCGGCACAGATACGCAGTATTTT
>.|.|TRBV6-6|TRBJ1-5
CASRQGNQPQHF
TGTGCCAGCAGACAGGGCAATCAGCCCCAGCATTTT
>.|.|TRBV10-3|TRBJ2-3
CAISVSGDWADTQYF
TGTGCCATCAGTGTGTCCGGGGATTGGGCAGATACGCAGTATTTT
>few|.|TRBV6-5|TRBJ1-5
CASSRPEGKPQHF
TGTGCCAGCAGCCGACCCGAGGGAAAGCCCCAGCATTTT
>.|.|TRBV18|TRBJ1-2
CASSRKQETFQRGYTF
TGTGCCAGCTCACGAAAACAAGAGACTTTCCAGAGAGGCTACACCTTC
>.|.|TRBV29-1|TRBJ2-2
CSVAAITGTGELFF
TGCAGCGTTGCGGCCATCACAGGCACCGGGGAGCTGTTTTTT
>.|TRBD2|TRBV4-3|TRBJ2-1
CASSQTLAGGTPSEQFF
TGCGCCAGCAGCCAAACTCTAGCGGGAGGTACCCCAAGTGAGCAGTTCTTC
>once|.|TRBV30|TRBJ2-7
CAWSKANEQYF
TGTGCCTGGAGTAAAGCTAACGAGCAGTACTTC
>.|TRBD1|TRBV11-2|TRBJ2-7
CASSPSRGSYEQYF
TGTGCCAGCAGCCCCTCCAGGGGGAGCTACGAGCAGTACTTC
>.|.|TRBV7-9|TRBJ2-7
CASSLATGRYEQYF
TGTGCCAGCAGCTTAGCAACAGGTCGCTACGAGCAGTACTTC
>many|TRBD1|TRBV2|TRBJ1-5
CASSGQGANQPQHF
TGTGCCAGCAGCGGACAGGGGGCTAATCAGCCCCAGCATTTT
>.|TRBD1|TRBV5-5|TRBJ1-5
CASSAGQGFSQPQHF
TGTGCCAGCAGCGCCGGACAGGGATTTAGTCAGCCCCAGCATTTT
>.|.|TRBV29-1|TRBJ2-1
CSVASQNEQFF
TGCAGCGTGGCTAGCCAAAATGAGCAGTTCTTC
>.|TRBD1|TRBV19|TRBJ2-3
CASSIATGSADTQYF
TGTGCCAGTAGTATAGCGACAGGGAGTGCAGATACGCAGTATTTT
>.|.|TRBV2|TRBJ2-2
CASNMRVTGELFF
TGTGCCAGCAATATGAGGGTAACCGGGGAGCTGTTTTTT
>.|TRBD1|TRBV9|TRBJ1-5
CASSATGEGEAQHF
TGTGCCAGCAGCGCGACAGGGGAGGGGGAAGCCCAGCATTTT
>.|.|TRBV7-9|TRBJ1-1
CASSSRVGAEAFF
TGTGCCAGCAGCTCCAGGGTTGGGGCTGAAGCTTTCTTT
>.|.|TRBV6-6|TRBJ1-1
CASSSPTLEAFF
TGTGCCAGCAGTTCCCCGACATTAGAAGCTTTCTTT
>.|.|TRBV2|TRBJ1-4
CASSEQRPGQGPLTTNEKLFF
TGTGCCAGCAGTGAACAGAGACCGGGACAAGGCCCCCTCACAACTAATGAAAAACTGTTTTTT
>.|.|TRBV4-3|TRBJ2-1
CASSQEGGGNEQFF
TGCGCCAGCAGCCAAGAGGGAGGGGGAAATGAGCAGTTCTTC
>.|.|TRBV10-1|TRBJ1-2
CASSEFSDSSLGYGYTF
TGCGCCAGCAGTGAGTTCTCGGACAGCTCCTTAGGCTATGGCTACACCTTC
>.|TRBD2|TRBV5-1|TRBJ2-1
CASSRREANEQFF
TGCGCCAGCAGTCGGCGGGAGGCCAATGAGCAGTTCTTC
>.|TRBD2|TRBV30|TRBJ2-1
CAWRTSGTPYNEQFF
TGTGCCTGGAGGACTAGCGGGACCCCCTACAATGAGCAGTTCTTC